Below are 5 T cell receptor beta chains sequenced from a single sample in a study of Ad26.COV2.S vaccination and SARS-CoV-2 variants. The protocol was immunoSEQ multiplex PCR, while the TCRdb copy is restricted to in-frame clones and leaves out a portion. The sample records roughly 400,000 clones, around 93% being singletons. Treatment indicated: 15 to 20 received Ad26.COV2.S at low or high dose, single or two shots; roughly five received placebo; per-sample allocation not given. Collection of the samples took place on day 63 after the first injection of vaccine or placebo. Material: peripheral blood, obtained in a trial of Ad26.COV2.S vaccine versus placebo. The source of these receptors is a person between 18 and 65 years old who received the Ad26.COV2.S COVID-19 vaccine or a placebo.

The sample holds a few counts of this clone. The chain carries TRBV7-9 and TRBJ2-7; TRBD1 might be the D (5 bases). The CDR3 contains 13 residues. Germline V gives CDR1 SEHNR, CDR2 FQNEAQ (reference sequence). V lost 4 bases, J lost 3 bases, and 10 bases lay in between. The DNA of the CDR3 is TGTGCCAGCAGCTCGCCGACAGACTACGAGCAGTACTTC. This sequence encodes CASSSPTDYEQYF. Together with reference TRBV7-9 and TRBJ2-7, the CDR3 gives the full variable domain: DTGVSQNPRHKITKRGQNVTFRCDPISEHNRLYWYRQTLGQGPEFLTYFQNEAQLEKSRLLSDRFSAERPKGSFSTLEIQRTEQGDSAMYLCASSSPTDYEQYFGPGTRLTVT.

This clone was found once. The V and J genes are TRBV10-3 and TRBJ2-3; 9 positions match TRBD2. The CDR3 contains 15 residues. CDR1 and CDR2 (germline): ENHRY, SYGVKD. V lost 6 bases, J lost 3 bases, and 7 bases stayed unmatched. CDR3 nucleotides: TGTGCCATCAGGGGGGGACTAGCCGCAACAGATACGCAGTATTTT. This codes for CAIRGGLAATDTQYF.

The chain uses TRBV7-6 and TRBJ1-5, with 9 bases lining up with TRBD1. The germline V gene has CDR1 SGHVS and CDR2 FNYEAQ. Trimming removed 5 bases from V and 6 bases from J; junction bases left unmatched: 11. CDR3 length equals 16 residues. CDR3 nucleotides: TGTGCCAGCAGCCCAGTGACAGGGGGAGAGGGTCAGCCCCAGCATTTT. This gives the protein CASSPVTGGEGQPQHF.

This chain joins TRBV12-5 and TRBJ1-1, with D possibly matching TRBD1 (5 bases). The CDR3 totals 18 residues. Between the trimmed V and J ends, which lost 0 bases and 4 bases, there was a span of 21 bases. From germline, CDR1 is LGHNT and CDR2 FRNRAP. The CDR3 sequence: CASGLVRQGSSVGTEAFF. CDR3 bases: TGTGCTAGTGGTTTGGTACGGCAGGGAAGTTCGGTTGGCACTGAAGCTTTCTTT. Looking up the rest from reference TRBV12-5 and TRBJ1-1 gives the full variable domain: DARVTQTPRHKVTEMGQEVTMRCQPILGHNTVFWYRQTMMQGLELLAYFRNRAPLDDSGMPKDRFSAEMPDATLATLKIQPSEPRDSAVYFCASGLVRQGSSVGTEAFFGQGTRLTVV.

The chain couples TRBV7-9 to TRBJ2-2, with D hard to call. Per the germline V gene, CDR1 is SEHNR and CDR2 is FQNEAQ (reference sequence). The CDR3 totals 15 residues. Trimming removed 0 bases from V and 0 bases from J, with 5 bases in between. CDR3 in amino acids: CASSLARPNTGELFF. The CDR3 region has the DNA TGTGCCAGCAGCTTAGCCAGGCCGAACACCGGGGAGCTGTTTTTT.